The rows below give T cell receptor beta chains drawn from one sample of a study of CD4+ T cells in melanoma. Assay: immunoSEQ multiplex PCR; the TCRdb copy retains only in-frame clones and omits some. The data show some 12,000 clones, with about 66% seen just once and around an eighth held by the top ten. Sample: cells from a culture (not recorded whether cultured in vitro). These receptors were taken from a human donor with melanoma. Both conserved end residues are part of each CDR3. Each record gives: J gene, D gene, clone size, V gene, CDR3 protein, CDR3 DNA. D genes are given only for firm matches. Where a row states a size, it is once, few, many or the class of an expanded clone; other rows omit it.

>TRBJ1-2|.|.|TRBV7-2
CASSDAPEAGGYTF
TGTGCCAGCAGCGATGCCCCAGAGGCCGGTGGCTACACCTTC
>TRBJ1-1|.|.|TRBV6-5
CASSDDRRNTEAFF
TGTGCCAGCAGTGACGACAGGCGGAACACTGAAGCTTTCTTT
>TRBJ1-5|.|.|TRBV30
CAWSRGPLRPQHF
TGTGCCTGGAGTCGGGGCCCACTTCGGCCCCAGCATTTT
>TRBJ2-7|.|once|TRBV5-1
CASSLDAESYEQYF
TGCGCCAGCAGCTTGGATGCTGAATCCTACGAGCAGTACTTC
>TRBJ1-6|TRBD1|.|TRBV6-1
CASRQGYNSPLHF
TGTGCCAGTCGACAGGGGTATAATTCACCCCTCCACTTT
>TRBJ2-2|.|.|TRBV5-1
CASSSGGGGGELFF
TGCGCCAGCAGCTCGGGCGGTGGAGGCGGGGAGCTGTTTTTT
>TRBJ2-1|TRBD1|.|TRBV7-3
CASSLTGGPYNEQFF
TGTGCCAGCAGCCTCACAGGGGGCCCCTACAATGAGCAGTTCTTC
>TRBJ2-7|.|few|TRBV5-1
CASSWGFGVGASYEQYF
TGCGCCAGCAGCTGGGGTTTCGGTGTTGGGGCCAGCTACGAGCAGTACTTC
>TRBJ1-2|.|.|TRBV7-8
CASSSSPSSYGYTF
TGTGCCAGCAGCTCTTCCCCGAGCAGCTATGGCTACACCTTC
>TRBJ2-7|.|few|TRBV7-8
CASSLSTSYEQYF
TGTGCCAGCAGCTTAAGCACATCCTACGAGCAGTACTTC
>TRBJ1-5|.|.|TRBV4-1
CASSQQWGGSGNQPQHF
TGCGCCAGCAGCCAACAATGGGGGGGCTCAGGCAATCAGCCCCAGCATTTT
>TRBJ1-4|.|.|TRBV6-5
CASSYSGEKLFF
TGTGCCAGCAGTTACTCCGGGGAAAAACTGTTTTTT
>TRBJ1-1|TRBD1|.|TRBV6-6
CASTRGTAEAFF
TGTGCCAGCACCAGGGGGACGGCTGAAGCTTTCTTT